This TCR beta chain was retrieved from a study of neurological immune-mediated disorders. This clonotype occurred many times. Its specificity is not known. The output of every sequencing run, over 190 million TCR-beta sequences, came from 15-18 subjects. Via MiXCR, TCRdb re-called the 5' RACE reads, giving one row per CDR3 protein. Of tens of thousands of distinct CDR3 sequences in the sample, roughly 10% were seen once. Study-wide results and caveats: There were no CDR3 amino acid sequences shared by expanded clones across subjects, a result suggesting private repertoires in all groups.

The CDR3 length is 15 residues. CDR1 and CDR2 from the germline V gene are LNHDA and SQIVND (reference sequence). J lost 5 bases, V lost 5 bases, and 7 bases had no gene match. Time point reported: longitudinal time-point 1 (baseline). The sequence came from a male donor with HTLV-1-associated myelopathy (HAM/TSP). The sequencing sample was made of PBMCs. This chain joins TRBV19 and TRBJ2-2; 8 bases line up with TRBD1. CDR3 amino acids: CASSLQGAGTGELFF. The CDR3 coding sequence is TGTGCCAGTAGTCTCCAGGGGGCGGGAACCGGGGAGCTGTTTTTT.